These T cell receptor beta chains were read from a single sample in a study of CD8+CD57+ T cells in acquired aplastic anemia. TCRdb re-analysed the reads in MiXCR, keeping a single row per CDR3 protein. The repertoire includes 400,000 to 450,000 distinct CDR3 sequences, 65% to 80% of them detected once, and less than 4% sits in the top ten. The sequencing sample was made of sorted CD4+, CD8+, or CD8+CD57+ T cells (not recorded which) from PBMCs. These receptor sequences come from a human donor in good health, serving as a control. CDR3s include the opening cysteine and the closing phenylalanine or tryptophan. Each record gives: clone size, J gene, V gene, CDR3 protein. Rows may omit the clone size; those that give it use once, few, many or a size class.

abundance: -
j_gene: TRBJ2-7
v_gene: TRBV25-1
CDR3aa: CASSESGQGVYEQYF

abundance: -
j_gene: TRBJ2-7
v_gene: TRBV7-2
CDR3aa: CASSLGNLYREYF

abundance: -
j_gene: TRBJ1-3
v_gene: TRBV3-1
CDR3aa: CASNQDPGNCWSSSGNTIYF

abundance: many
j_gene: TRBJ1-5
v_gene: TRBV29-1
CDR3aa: CSVVYTGGGPQHF

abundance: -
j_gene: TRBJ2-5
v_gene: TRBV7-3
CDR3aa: CASSRTSAGEENKYF

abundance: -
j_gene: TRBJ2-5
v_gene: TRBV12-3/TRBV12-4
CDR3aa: CASRQGQGPQETQYF

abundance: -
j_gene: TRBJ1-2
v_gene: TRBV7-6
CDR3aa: CASRSAIGQHLRAF

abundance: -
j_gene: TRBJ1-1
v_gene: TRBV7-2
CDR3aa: CASSVTGTTQAFF

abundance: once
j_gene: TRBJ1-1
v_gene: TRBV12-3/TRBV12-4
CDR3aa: CASSYRNRATEAFF

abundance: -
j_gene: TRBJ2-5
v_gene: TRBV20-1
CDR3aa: CSARDTGGAQETQYF

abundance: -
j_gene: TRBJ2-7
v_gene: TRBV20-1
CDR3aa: CSAIPAGAYEQYF

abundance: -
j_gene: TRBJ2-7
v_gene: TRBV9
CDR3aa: CASSLALDSEQLYF

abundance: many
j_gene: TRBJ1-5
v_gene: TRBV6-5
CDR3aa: CASSTTGTSDQPQHF

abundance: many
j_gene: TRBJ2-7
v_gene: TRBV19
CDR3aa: CASSIGFGEQYF

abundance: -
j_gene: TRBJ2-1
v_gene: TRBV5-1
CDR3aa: CASSDLPAGLGNEQFF

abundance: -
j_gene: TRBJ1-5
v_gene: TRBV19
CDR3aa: CASRVGAGQPQHF